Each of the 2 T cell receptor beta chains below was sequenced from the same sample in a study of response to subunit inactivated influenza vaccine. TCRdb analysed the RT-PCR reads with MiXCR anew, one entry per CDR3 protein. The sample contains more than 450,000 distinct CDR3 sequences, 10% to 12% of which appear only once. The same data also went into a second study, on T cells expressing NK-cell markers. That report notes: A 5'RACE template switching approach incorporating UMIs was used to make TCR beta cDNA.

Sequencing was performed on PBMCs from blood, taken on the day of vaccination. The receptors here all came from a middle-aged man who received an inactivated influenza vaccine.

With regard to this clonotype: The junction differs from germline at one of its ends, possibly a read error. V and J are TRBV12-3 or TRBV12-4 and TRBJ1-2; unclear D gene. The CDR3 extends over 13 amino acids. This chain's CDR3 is CASSLVGNYGYSF. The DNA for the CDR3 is TGTGCCAGCAGTTTAGTTGGGAACTATGGCTACTCCTTC.

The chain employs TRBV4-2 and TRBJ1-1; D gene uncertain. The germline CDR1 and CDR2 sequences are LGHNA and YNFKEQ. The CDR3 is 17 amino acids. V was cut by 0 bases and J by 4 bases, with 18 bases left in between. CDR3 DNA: TGTGCCAGCAGCCAAGATCGAAGTGCAAGGGTGAGCACTGAAGCTTTCTTT. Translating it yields CASSQDRSARVSTEAFF.